Listed below are T cell receptor beta chains from one sample, sequenced in a study of blood T cell repertoires in COVID-19. Clones were sequenced by immunoSEQ multiplex PCR, and TCRdb holds only the in-frame ones, with some missing. The table shows about 150,000 clones, with about 87% occurring only once. The sequencing input was peripheral blood. All receptors derive from a human donor in a cohort sampled during active COVID-19. The CDR3 runs from the conserved cysteine through the conserved F or W. Each record gives: V gene, clone size, J gene, D gene, CDR3 protein, CDR3 DNA. The D gene is left open where the match is weak. Not every row has a clone size; where given, it reads once, few, many or a size class.

TRBV6-5	few	TRBJ1-6	TRBD1	CASRTLTGKNSPLHF	TGTGCCAGCAGGACCCTGACAGGGAAAAACTCACCCCTCCACTTT
TRBV18	once	TRBJ1-2	-	CASSQTGFYGYTF	TGTGCCAGCTCACAGACAGGTTTTTATGGCTACACCTTC
TRBV5-1	-	TRBJ1-1	TRBD1	CASSFHRGRTEAFF	TGCGCCAGCAGCTTTCACAGGGGGCGGACTGAAGCTTTCTTT
TRBV11-2	-	TRBJ2-7	TRBD1	CASSPEDRGREQYF	TGTGCCAGCAGCCCAGAGGACAGGGGGAGGGAGCAGTACTTC
TRBV6-5	-	TRBJ1-6	-	CASSPGLSNSPLHF	TGTGCCAGCAGCCCGGGACTCAGTAATTCACCCCTCCACTTT
TRBV9	-	TRBJ1-6	TRBD1	CASSVDRGHSPLHF	TGTGCCAGCAGCGTCGACAGGGGGCATTCACCCCTCCACTTT
TRBV11-2	-	TRBJ2-7	-	CASSLDFDPPYEQYF	TGTGCCAGCAGCTTGGACTTCGATCCCCCCTACGAGCAGTACTTC
TRBV5-1	-	TRBJ2-2	-	CASSFSSGELFF	TGCGCCAGCAGCTTTAGCAGCGGGGAGCTGTTTTTT
TRBV11-2	-	TRBJ2-2	-	CASSLGRRRIAGELFF	TGTGCCAGCAGCTTAGGTCGTAGGAGAATCGCCGGGGAGCTGTTTTTT
TRBV19	once	TRBJ2-2	TRBD1	CASSGQGQELFF	TGTGCCAGTAGTGGACAGGGGCAGGAGCTGTTTTTT
TRBV12-3/TRBV12-4	-	TRBJ1-2	TRBD1	CASSSGQAGYTF	TGTGCCAGCAGTTCTGGACAGGCCGGCTACACCTTC
TRBV5-6	-	TRBJ1-1	-	CASSVYRSNTEAFF	TGTGCCAGCAGCGTCTACAGGTCGAACACTGAAGCTTTCTTT
TRBV7-9	-	TRBJ2-7	TRBD1	CASSLAWTGGSYEQYF	TGTGCCAGCAGCTTAGCCTGGACAGGGGGCTCCTACGAGCAGTACTTC
TRBV11-2	-	TRBJ2-3	TRBD2	CASSLAGGLTDTQYF	TGTGCCAGCAGCTTAGCGGGAGGACTCACAGATACGCAGTATTTT
TRBV7-2	-	TRBJ2-7	-	CASSYRGGEAHEQYF	TGTGCCAGCAGCTACCGGGGTGGAGAGGCCCACGAGCAGTACTTC
TRBV19	-	TRBJ1-2	TRBD1	CASSGDRINYGYTF	TGTGCCAGTAGTGGGGACAGGATTAACTATGGCTACACCTTC
TRBV5-4	few	TRBJ1-2	TRBD1	CASSPTSTGLVDGYTF	TGTGCCAGCAGCCCAACCTCGACAGGGTTGGTCGATGGCTACACCTTC
TRBV2	-	TRBJ1-5	-	CASSEEEVGNQPQHF	TGTGCCAGCAGTGAAGAGGAGGTGGGCAATCAGCCCCAGCATTTT
TRBV6-2/TRBV6-3	-	TRBJ1-1	-	CASSRTVGLEAFF	TGTGCCAGCAGCCGGACAGTAGGACTTGAAGCTTTCTTT
TRBV11-1	-	TRBJ1-1	TRBD1	CASSLTGGIGTEAFF	TGTGCCAGCAGCCTGACAGGGGGCATCGGCACTGAAGCTTTCTTT
TRBV7-9	-	TRBJ1-4	TRBD1	CASREQGAGEKLFF	TGTGCCAGCAGGGAACAGGGGGCAGGTGAAAAACTGTTTTTT
TRBV2	-	TRBJ1-1	TRBD1	CASRLQGRSEAFF	TGTGCCAGCAGACTACAGGGGCGGTCTGAAGCTTTCTTT
TRBV28	-	TRBJ2-3	-	CASSSADTSTDTQYF	TGTGCCAGCAGTTCAGCGGATACCAGCACAGATACGCAGTATTTT
TRBV6-5	-	TRBJ2-5	-	CASSRGTAQETQYF	TGTGCCAGCAGCCGGGGGACAGCCCAAGAGACCCAGTACTTC
TRBV3-1/TRBV3-2	-	TRBJ1-1	TRBD1	CASSQIYRGSMNTEAFF	TGTGCCAGCAGCCAGATCTACAGGGGTTCGATGAACACTGAAGCTTTCTTT
TRBV3-1/TRBV3-2	-	TRBJ2-1	TRBD2	CASSQDFYPGGGNNEQFF	TGTGCCAGCAGCCAAGATTTTTACCCCGGGGGGGGAAACAATGAGCAGTTCTTC
TRBV15	-	TRBJ2-7	-	CATSRERVDEQYF	TGTGCCACCAGCAGAGAACGAGTGGACGAGCAGTACTTC
TRBV11-3	-	TRBJ2-1	-	CASSLHGGGNEQFF	TGTGCCAGCAGCTTACATGGAGGCGGGAATGAGCAGTTCTTC
TRBV4-2	-	TRBJ1-1	-	CASSGSSGTEAFF	TGTGCCAGCAGCGGGAGTTCTGGGACTGAAGCTTTCTTT
TRBV27	-	TRBJ1-1	TRBD1	CASTLAGTANTEAFF	TGTGCCAGCACCCTGGCCGGGACAGCGAACACTGAAGCTTTCTTT
TRBV12-5	-	TRBJ2-1	-	CASGLVPYLGEASYNEQFF	TGTGCTAGTGGTTTGGTTCCTTACTTGGGGGAGGCCTCCTACAATGAGCAGTTCTTC
TRBV10-3	-	TRBJ1-2	-	CAISDREAGYTF	TGTGCCATCAGTGACAGGGAGGCTGGCTACACCTTC
TRBV11-2	-	TRBJ2-1	TRBD2	CASGLAGGNNEQFF	TGTGCCAGCGGTCTAGCGGGAGGCAACAATGAGCAGTTCTTC
TRBV29-1	-	TRBJ2-3	-	CSVGGGTDTQYF	TGCAGCGTTGGAGGCGGCACAGATACGCAGTATTTT
TRBV19	-	TRBJ2-6	-	CASSTLVSGANVLTF	TGTGCCAGTAGTACCCTAGTCTCTGGGGCCAACGTCCTGACTTTC
TRBV2	-	TRBJ2-2	-	CASNEEDTGELFF	TGTGCCAGCAATGAGGAGGACACCGGGGAGCTGTTTTTT
TRBV5-4	once	TRBJ1-6	-	CASSLERGNSPLHF	TGTGCCAGCAGCTTGGAAAGGGGAAATTCACCCCTCCACTTT
TRBV27	-	TRBJ2-7	-	CASRWGGTASYEQYF	TGTGCCAGCAGGTGGGGCGGGACGGCCTCCTACGAGCAGTACTTC
TRBV7-2	-	TRBJ2-7	-	CASSLDAGSTYEQYF	TGTGCCAGCAGCTTAGATGCGGGGTCCACCTACGAGCAGTACTTC
TRBV4-1	-	TRBJ1-1	-	CASSHTPGAKTEAFF	TGCGCCAGCAGCCATACACCAGGGGCCAAAACTGAAGCTTTCTTT
TRBV19	once	TRBJ2-5	TRBD2	CASSIGAGETQYF	TGTGCCAGTAGTATAGGAGCGGGGGAGACCCAGTACTTC
TRBV14	once	TRBJ2-2	TRBD2	CASSQGTSHTGELFF	TGTGCCAGCAGCCAAGGGACTAGCCACACCGGGGAGCTGTTTTTT
TRBV6-5	-	TRBJ1-2	TRBD1	CASSPAGTGHAGYTF	TGTGCCAGCAGCCCGGCCGGGACAGGGCACGCTGGCTACACCTTC
TRBV5-8	-	TRBJ1-5	TRBD1	CASSFSWTGGNQPQHF	TGTGCCAGCAGCTTTTCTTGGACAGGGGGCAATCAGCCCCAGCATTTT
TRBV25-1	-	TRBJ2-5	-	CASSEFYGKETQYF	TGTGCCAGCAGTGAATTCTACGGGAAAGAGACCCAGTACTTC
TRBV6-5	-	TRBJ1-1	-	CASSYAGTRNTEAFF	TGTGCCAGCAGTTACGCCGGGACAAGGAACACTGAAGCTTTCTTT
TRBV2	-	TRBJ2-5	TRBD2	CASNIAGGPETQYF	TGTGCCAGCAATATAGCGGGGGGGCCGGAGACCCAGTACTTC
TRBV5-4	-	TRBJ2-1	-	CASSRDRGIF	TGTGCCAGCAGCCGGGACCGGGGGATCTTC
TRBV18	-	TRBJ2-6	-	CASSPRGTGANVLTF	TGTGCCAGCTCACCAAGGGGGACTGGGGCCAACGTCCTGACTTTC
TRBV7-8	-	TRBJ2-5	TRBD2	CASSLWLGGGETQYF	TGTGCCAGCAGCTTATGGCTCGGGGGGGGAGAGACCCAGTACTTC
TRBV7-2	-	TRBJ2-3	TRBD1	CASSFRTGAVDTQYF	TGTGCCAGCAGCTTCCGGACAGGGGCCGTCGATACGCAGTATTTT
TRBV7-9	-	TRBJ2-2	-	CASSLSQGAGELFF	TGTGCCAGCAGCTTATCCCAGGGCGCCGGGGAGCTGTTTTTT